This T cell receptor beta chain appears in the sequencing data of a study of cytomegalovirus exposure and HLA in healthy donors. A multiplex PCR was run with 60 Vbeta primers and 13 Jbeta primers. This table comes from immunoSEQ multiplex PCR, and its TCRdb copy is limited to in-frame clones, with some not included. With 75,000 to 95,000 clones in the sample, the ten largest clones hold around 5%. This CDR3 region has 15 residues. V lost 1 base and J 2 bases, leaving 12 bases between the germline ends. The germline CDR1 and CDR2 sequences are LGHNA and YSLEER. This sequence originates from a girl aged 5-17 years in good health and CMV-seropositive. The sequenced sample was PBMCs. The chain uses TRBV4-3 and TRBJ2-7; possibly TRBD1 for D (5 bases). DNA of the CDR3: TGCGCCAGCAGCCAAGGAATTCGACAGCCCTACGAGCAGTACTTC. This encodes CASSQGIRQPYEQYF.